The 26 T cell receptor beta chains listed next were all sequenced from one sample in a study of vaccination and CD4 T cells after COVID-19. The treatment here: approximately 9-day PBMC culture with coronavirus spike peptide pools or control peptides (ViraFEST assay). The antigens these receptors bind are not known. Cultured CD4+ T cells had their DNA profiled by the Oncomine TCR Beta short-read assay. TCRdb passed the PCR reads through MiXCR, listing each CDR3 protein once. The table records roughly 12,000 distinct CDR3 sequences, roughly 50% of them present only once. Material for sequencing was CD4+ T cells from blood, cultured in vitro. The receptors derive from a human donor who had recovered from COVID-19.

This clonotype was counted between two and nine times. The rearrangement links TRBV30 to TRBJ1-6; 7 nucleotides line up with TRBD1. From germline, CDR1 is GTSNPN and CDR2 SVGIG (reference sequence). With V trimmed by 0 bases and J by 5 bases, 1 base remained unmatched. The CDR3 spans 14 residues. CDR3 in DNA: TGTGCCTGGAGTGTAGGGACAGATAATTCACCCCTCCACTTT. Amino acid sequence: CAWSVGTDNSPLHF. Complete variable domain (other parts from reference TRBV30 and TRBJ1-6): SQTIHQWPATLVQPVGSPLSLECTVEGTSNPNLYWYRQAAGRGLQLLFYSVGIGQISSEVPQNLSASRPQDRQFILSSKKLLLSDSGFYLCAWSVGTDNSPLHFGNGTRLTVT.

This clonotype occurred a few times. V gene TRBV21-1 combines with J gene TRBJ1-2. TRBV21-1 is noted as a pseudogene. This CDR3 contains 17 residues. The CDR3 is CASSKVAGPLANYGYTF. CDR3 nucleotides: TGTGCCAGCAGCAAAGTCGCGGGGCCCTTAGCTAACTATGGCTACACCTTC.

Here the CDR3 reads CAISDPSGGGTDTQYF. The CDR3, as DNA: TGTGCCATCAGTGACCCTAGTGGCGGGGGCACAGATACGCAGTATTTT. The rearrangement joins TRBV10-3 to TRBJ2-3, with a tentative D call TRBD2 (6 bases). Per the germline V gene, CDR1 is ENHRY and CDR2 is SYGVKD. With 3 bases removed from V and 1 base from J, the gap between germline ends came to 14 bases. The CDR3 runs to 16 residues.

This clonotype was counted only a few times. The V and J genes are TRBV12-3 or TRBV12-4 and TRBJ1-1; D unclear. Trimming pared 5 bases from V and 1 base from J, leaving 11 bases between. CDR3 length: 14 amino acids. For the CDR3, the DNA is TGTGCCAGCAGTCTCGGAGTAGGGAACACTGAAGCTTTCTTT. Residues: CASSLGVGNTEAFF.

This chain uses TRBV12-3 or TRBV12-4 with TRBJ2-5, with D unclear. The CDR3 sequence is 12 residues long. V lost 2 bases to trimming and J lost 1 base, with 2 bases between them. CDR3: CASSLRQETQYF. As DNA, the CDR3 is TGTGCCAGCAGTTTACGCCAAGAGACCCAGTACTTC.

The CDR3 DNA follows: TGCAGTGCTGGACAGGGGCTAGCCAAAAACATTCAGTACTTC. It yields the protein CSAGQGLAKNIQYF. The rearrangement joins TRBV20-1 to TRBJ2-4, with TRBD1 identical over 9 bases. Germline V CDR1 and CDR2: DFQATT, SNEGSKA (reference sequence). The CDR3 length is 14 residues. The V gene end was trimmed by 5 bases and the J gene end by 0 bases; junction bases not matched to a gene: 2.

This clonotype was counted once. V usage is TRBV28 and J usage is TRBJ1-2; D is unclear. The CDR3 sequence is 13 residues long. Germline lookup yields CDR1 MDHEN and CDR2 SYDVKM. The V end lost 4 bases, the J end lost 2 bases, and 8 bases lay between the germline ends. The CDR3 loop is CASSSPINYGYTF. The CDR3 nucleotides read TGTGCCAGCAGTTCCCCCATCAACTATGGCTACACCTTC.

Only a few counts were recorded for this clonotype. The genes are TRBV20-1 and TRBJ2-1, with TRBD2 matching over 12 bases. The length of the CDR3 is 14 residues. Losses at the gene ends were 6 bases for V and 7 bases for J; bases not matched to a gene: 7. CDR1 is DFQATT, CDR2 SNEGSKA, per germline (reference sequence). Written as DNA, the CDR3 is TGCAGTGCCTCCCGAACTAGCGGGAGGAATGAGCAGTTCTTC. It codes for CSASRTSGRNEQFF.

The table lists this clonotype with a few counts. The rearrangement links TRBV6-2 or TRBV6-3 to TRBJ2-7, with D uncertain. Germline values: CDR1 MNHEY, CDR2 SVGEGT. The CDR3 runs 12 residues. Trimming took 6 bases from V and 3 from J, leaving 9 bases between them. CDR3 region: CASSTILYEQYF. The CDR3 DNA reads as TGTGCCAGCAGCACCATACTCTACGAGCAGTACTTC.

The genes are TRBV6-2 or TRBV6-3 and TRBJ1-5, with 8 bases that match TRBD1. The CDR3 is 16 amino acids. CDR1 and CDR2 from the germline V gene are MNHEY and SVGEGT. Trimming at V came to 6 bases and at J to 2 bases, leaving 9 bases not matched to a gene. This chain's CDR3 is CASRAPGGSGNQPQHF. The CDR3, as DNA: TGTGCCAGCAGAGCACCAGGGGGCTCAGGCAATCAGCCCCAGCATTTT.

In its sample, this clonotype was seen a few times. The V call is TRBV20-1, the J call TRBJ1-1; 11 positions match TRBD1. After removal of 1 base from V and 1 base from J, the junction contained 5 bases not matched to a gene. This CDR3 has 16 residues. Germline V gives CDR1 DFQATT, CDR2 SNEGSKA (reference sequence). The CDR3 sequence: CSARVGGTGGNTEAFF. The CDR3 DNA is TGCAGTGCTAGAGTAGGGGGGACAGGGGGGAACACTGAAGCTTTCTTT.

The V gene is TRBV19, the J gene TRBJ1-5; no definite D call. Germline CDR1 and CDR2: LNHDA and SQIVND (reference sequence). Deletions cut 5 bases from V and 0 bases from J, with 14 bases between. The CDR3 totals 16 residues. For the CDR3, the DNA is TGTGCCAGTAGTTCAGGATTGGGTGATAGCAATCAGCCCCAGCATTTT. Protein product: CASSSGLGDSNQPQHF.

This clonotype was detected a few times. This chain connects TRBV6-1 to TRBJ2-7; 13 positions match TRBD2. CDR3 length: 15 amino acids. Looked up from germline, CDR1 is MNHNS and CDR2 is SASEGT. With 4 bases clipped from V and 1 base from J, the junction kept 1 base outside the gene matches. The DNA of the CDR3 is TGTGCCAGCAGTGGACTAGCGGGAGGATCCTACGAGCAGTACTTC. Amino acid sequence: CASSGLAGGSYEQYF.

This chain links TRBV7-9 with TRBJ2-7; D tentatively fits TRBD1 or TRBD2 (5 bases each). Per the germline V gene, CDR1 is SEHNR and CDR2 is FQNEAQ (reference sequence). The CDR3 has 15 residues. With 1 base removed from V and 5 bases from J, the gap between germline ends came to 15 bases. DNA of the CDR3: TGTGCCAGCAGCTTAGGGGGGTTGGGGGTCCACGAGCAGTACTTC. It specifies CASSLGGLGVHEQYF. The variable domain in full, completed from reference TRBV7-9 and TRBJ2-7, reads DTGVSQNPRHKITKRGQNVTFRCDPISEHNRLYWYRQTLGQGPEFLTYFQNEAQLEKSRLLSDRFSAERPKGSFSTLEIQRTEQGDSAMYLCASSLGGLGVHEQYFGPGTRLTVT.

The chain couples TRBV30 to TRBJ1-1; maybe TRBD1 (6 bases). Germline V gives CDR1 GTSNPN, CDR2 SVGIG (reference sequence). The V and J ends lost 1 base and 5 bases respectively, with 11 bases between them. The CDR3 spans 13 residues. In DNA form, the CDR3 reads TGTGCCTGGAGTGGCGGCAGGGGAACTGAAGCTTTCTTT. Translation: CAWSGGRGTEAFF.

This chain connects TRBV2 to TRBJ1-1, with D uncertain. CDR3 length: 14 residues. Germline CDR1 and CDR2: SNHLY and FYNNEI. V lost 6 bases and J 6 bases, leaving 17 bases between the germline ends. The CDR3 loop is CASSVRSVRSEAFF. CDR3 DNA: TGTGCCAGCAGCGTCAGGTCCGTGAGGTCTGAAGCTTTCTTT.

The chain recombines TRBV5-8 with TRBJ2-7, with 10 bases identical to TRBD2. Per the germline V gene, CDR1 is SGHTS and CDR2 is YDEGEE. This CDR3 contains 18 residues. Trimming removed 6 bases from V and 3 bases from J; junction bases left unmatched: 18. The CDR3 protein is CASTRWVSGRSSVYEQYF. The CDR3 nucleotides read TGTGCCAGCACGCGGTGGGTTAGCGGGAGGAGTAGTGTCTACGAGCAGTACTTC.

The table lists this clonotype with a few counts. The J gene is TRBJ1-5, the V gene TRBV15, with TRBD1 as a possible D gene (6 bases). The CDR3 runs to 17 residues. Deletions cut 5 bases from V and 2 bases from J, with 19 bases between. The germline gives CDR1 LNHNV, CDR2 YYDKDF (reference sequence). Here the CDR3 DNA reads TGTGCCACCAGCGGACTTTTGTTGCAGGGGCGCAATCAGCCCCAGCATTTT. Residues: CATSGLLLQGRNQPQHF.

This clonotype has more than one count but fewer than ten. CDR3 sequence (DNA): TGTGCCAGCACAAGAGACGCTCTTCGGGGTCAGCCCCAGCATTTT. This sequence encodes CASTRDALRGQPQHF. The rearrangement joins TRBV6-2 or TRBV6-3 to TRBJ1-5, with D uncertain. The CDR3 is made up of 15 amino acids. Trimming pared 7 bases from V and 6 bases from J, leaving 19 bases between. From germline, CDR1 is MNHEY and CDR2 SVGEGT.

The chain joins TRBV5-1 to TRBJ1-1, with a tentative D call TRBD1 (5 bases). V was pared by 3 bases and J by 4 bases, with 13 bases between. Germline V gene data show CDR1 as SGHRS and CDR2 as YFSETQ. This CDR3 comprises 14 residues. CDR3 sequence: CASSSQVGGTEAFF. The CDR3 bases are TGCGCCAGCAGCTCTCAGGTGGGGGGCACTGAAGCTTTCTTT.

A few counts support this clonotype. CDR3 DNA: TGTGCCAGCAGGACACTAACAGGGGCGAGCTCCTACGAGCAGTACTTC. This codes for CASRTLTGASSYEQYF. The chain recombines TRBV6-1 with TRBJ2-7, with 7 bases matching TRBD1. Germline CDR1 MNHNS, CDR2 SASEGT. This CDR3 is 16 amino acids long. The J segment lost 0 bases and the V segment lost 6 bases, leaving 11 bases of the junction unmatched.

This clonotype was observed a few times. The chain couples TRBV30 to TRBJ1-1; TRBD1 might be the D (5 bases). The CDR3 spans 13 residues. Germline CDR1 reads GTSNPN; CDR2 reads SVGIG (reference sequence). Trimming shortened V by 4 bases and J by 8 bases, and 17 bases separated the two germline ends. The CDR3 protein is CAWNSGSGQEAFF. CDR3 coding DNA: TGTGCCTGGAACTCAGGGAGCGGTCAGGAAGCTTTCTTT.

Within the sample, this clonotype is large (0.1 to 1%). V usage is TRBV4-2 and J usage is TRBJ2-1, with 7 nucleotides matching TRBD2. CDR1 and CDR2 (germline): LGHNA, YNFKEQ. This CDR3 spans 16 amino acids. V shed 0 bases, J shed 4 bases, and the junction held 6 bases outside the gene matches. CDR3: CASSQEAGVGYNEQFF. CDR3 nucleotide sequence: TGTGCCAGCAGCCAAGAGGCGGGAGTGGGTTACAATGAGCAGTTCTTC.

The chain has TRBV25-1 and TRBJ2-5; 7 bases are shared with TRBD2. CDR3 length: 15 residues. Trimming removed 3 bases from V and 3 bases from J; junction bases left unmatched: 7. Germline V gives CDR1 MGHDK, CDR2 SYGVNS. This CDR3 reads CASSDGRELKETQYF. CDR3 coding DNA: TGTGCCAGCAGTGATGGGCGGGAGTTAAAAGAGACCCAGTACTTC.

V usage is TRBV2 and J usage is TRBJ2-1; D remains ambiguous. Germline CDR1 SNHLY, CDR2 FYNNEI. Trimming removed 0 bases from V and 9 bases from J, with 15 bases in between. The CDR3 totals 15 residues. The CDR3 spells CASSEALLGTPEQFF. The CDR3 nucleotides are TGTGCCAGCAGTGAAGCGCTTTTGGGAACCCCTGAGCAGTTCTTC.

This clonotype was found a few times. This chain joins TRBV6-1 and TRBJ2-1; 11 nucleotides line up with TRBD2. The CDR3 totals 16 residues. Germline V lookup: CDR1 MNHNS, CDR2 SASEGT. Unmatched junction bases numbered 7, after V lost 6 bases and J lost 3 bases. In DNA, the CDR3 is TGTGCCAGCAGAAAACCGGGACTAGCGGTCTACAATGAGCAGTTCTTC. This gives the protein CASRKPGLAVYNEQFF.